Shown below are 20 T cell receptor beta chains from a single sample sequenced in a study of T cells in localized non-small cell lung cancer. Repertoires were generated with immunoSEQ multiplex PCR, while TCRdb's copy carries only in-frame clones and drops some. The top ten clones hold about 29% of a sample with about 23,000 clones, about 90% of them seen once. The sample here was peripheral blood, taken before any cancer treatment. These receptors originate from a male donor aged 60 or over with stage I squamous cell lung carcinoma.

This clone appeared a few times. The chain is built from TRBV28 and TRBJ1-2, with 8 nucleotides matching TRBD1. With 10 bases clipped from V and 4 bases from J, the junction kept 5 bases outside the gene matches. CDR3 size: 12 residues. The germline gives CDR1 MDHEN, CDR2 SYDVKM. The CDR3 bases are TGTGCCACCAGACAGGGGATCTATGGCTACACCTTC. It encodes CATRQGIYGYTF.

The rearrangement uses TRBV9 and TRBJ2-6, with 8 bases lining up with TRBD2. The CDR3 extends over 17 amino acids. Trimming at V came to 0 bases and at J to 3 bases, leaving 5 bases not matched to a gene. Germline V gene data show CDR1 as SGDLS and CDR2 as YYNGEE. The CDR3: CASSVGWAGGGANVLTF. CDR3 DNA sequence: TGTGCCAGCAGCGTAGGTTGGGCGGGAGGTGGGGCCAACGTCCTGACTTTC.

This chain joins TRBV7-3 and TRBJ2-2, with TRBD1 matching 7 bases. The CDR3 runs 14 residues. Germline V gives CDR1 SGHTA, CDR2 FQGTGA. Losses at the gene ends were 4 bases for V and 3 bases for J; bases not matched to a gene: 2. Here the CDR3 DNA reads TGTGCCAGCAGCTCAACAGGGGACACCGGGGAGCTGTTTTTT. It specifies CASSSTGDTGELFF.

The rearrangement links TRBV4-1 to TRBJ1-2, with 10 bases aligning to TRBD1. The CDR3 has 14 residues. Trimming cost V 0 bases and J 8 bases; bases outside gene matches: 3. Germline V lookup: CDR1 MGHRA, CDR2 YSYEKL. CDR3 in DNA: TGCGCCAGCAGCCAAGAAGACAGGGGGCGAGGCTACACCTTC. It codes for CASSQEDRGRGYTF.

This chain joins TRBV6-5 and TRBJ1-2; D is unclear. The V gene lost 5 bases and the J gene lost 8 bases, with 9 bases spanning the gap. This CDR3 is built from 11 residues. In germline, CDR1 is MNHEY, CDR2 SVGAGI. In DNA, the CDR3 is TGTGCCAGCAGTGAACGCGGGGGCTACACCTTC. Translated: CASSERGGYTF.

The V and J genes are TRBV30 and TRBJ1-1; TRBD1 aligns across 7 bases. CDR3 length: 14 residues. Per germline, CDR1 GTSNPN and CDR2 SVGIG (reference sequence). V trimming: 2 bases; J trimming: 2 bases; junction bases outside the gene matches: 5. The CDR3, as DNA: TGTGCCTGGAGTTCCCGGACAGGAAACACTGAAGCTTTCTTT. Translation gives CAWSSRTGNTEAFF.

The CDR3 loop is CASSVGASGRAEQYF. Here the CDR3 DNA reads TGTGCCAGCAGCGTAGGGGCTAGCGGGAGAGCCGAGCAGTACTTC. V and J are TRBV9 and TRBJ2-7, with 10 bases lining up with TRBD2. J gave up 6 bases and V 0 bases, and 6 bases lay outside the gene matches. The CDR3 has 15 residues. Germline V gene data show CDR1 as SGDLS and CDR2 as YYNGEE.

V usage is TRBV6-1 and J usage is TRBJ1-5; D is ambiguous. Germline CDR1 MNHNS, CDR2 SASEGT. V was cut by 3 bases and J by 5 bases, with 8 bases left in between. The CDR3 contains 13 residues. CDR3 amino acids: CASSDGYDQPQHF. The CDR3 DNA is TGTGCCAGCAGTGACGGGTATGATCAGCCCCAGCATTTT.

V and J are TRBV2 and TRBJ1-1; D gene uncertain. The CDR3 covers 13 residues. V lost 2 bases to trimming and J lost 3 bases, with 7 bases between them. Germline CDR1 and CDR2: SNHLY and FYNNEI. The CDR3 region is CASSERLHTEAFF. The CDR3 DNA follows: TGTGCCAGCAGTGAACGACTGCACACTGAAGCTTTCTTT.

This clone has just a few counts. The chain combines TRBV6-6 with TRBJ2-3, with 8 positions matching TRBD2. Looked up from germline, CDR1 is MNHNY and CDR2 is SVGAGI (reference sequence). V was pared by 6 bases and J by 5 bases, with 10 bases of the junction left unmatched. The CDR3 consists of 15 residues. DNA for the CDR3: TGTGCCAGCAGCTCCGGGGGGGCAGACAAAGATACGCAGTATTTT. Amino acid sequence: CASSSGGADKDTQYF.

Only a few counts were recorded for this clone. The DNA of the CDR3 is TGTGCCAGTAGTATAGAGACAGGACTGTCGAACACCGGGGAGCTGTTTTTT. Its translation is CASSIETGLSNTGELFF. The chain combines TRBV19 with TRBJ2-2; D possibly corresponds to TRBD1 (6 bases). Trimming left V 0 bases short and J 0 bases short, with 11 bases between. This CDR3 comprises 17 residues. The germline CDR1 and CDR2 sequences are LNHDA and SQIVND (reference sequence).

The chain recombines TRBV11-2 with TRBJ1-6, with a weak D call TRBD1 (5 bases). Germline assignment: CDR1 SGHAT and CDR2 FQNNGV. The CDR3 is 13 residues long. The V end was cut by 4 bases, the J end by 6 bases, with 7 bases between. DNA for the CDR3: TGTGCCAGCAGCTCGGGGCTTAATTCACCCCTCCACTTT. Its translation is CASSSGLNSPLHF.

This chain uses TRBV30 with TRBJ1-2; TRBD1 is a possible D gene (6 bases). The CDR3 extends over 15 amino acids. V was cut by 4 bases and J by 7 bases, with 22 bases left in between. The germline V gene encodes CDR1 GTSNPN and CDR2 SVGIG (reference sequence). The CDR3 DNA sequence: TGTGCCTGGATCCGTAAACAGGGCCTGGTGGGTGGCTACACCTTC. Translation gives CAWIRKQGLVGGYTF.

CDR3 nucleotide sequence: TGCGCCAGCAGCCAAGATATGGCGGGAGATTCTGGGGCCAACGTCCTGACTTTC. Protein: CASSQDMAGDSGANVLTF. The chain uses TRBV4-3 and TRBJ2-6, with 7 bases matching TRBD2. The V gene's germline CDR1 is LGHNA and CDR2 YSLEER. V was clipped by 0 bases and J by 1 base; unmatched bases: 6. This CDR3 has 18 residues.

The chain carries TRBV7-8 and TRBJ1-5; TRBD1 matches at 7 bases. Germline values: CDR1 SGHVS, CDR2 FQNEAQ. This CDR3 has 15 amino acids. Trimming cost V 0 bases and J 4 bases; bases outside gene matches: 3. The CDR3 nucleotides are TGTGCCAGCAGCTTAGCGGGACAGCATAATCAGCCCCAGCATTTT. It specifies CASSLAGQHNQPQHF.

This chain uses TRBV7-9 with TRBJ2-7; D remains ambiguous. The germline V gene has CDR1 SEHNR and CDR2 FQNEAQ (reference sequence). The V gene lost 5 bases and the J gene lost 5 bases, with 7 bases spanning the gap. The CDR3 totals 11 residues. DNA for the CDR3: TGTGCCAGCAGCACGGCTGACGAGCAGTACTTC. Protein sequence: CASSTADEQYF.

This chain connects TRBV11-2 to TRBJ2-5, with D unclear. The CDR3 sequence is 12 residues long. Germline assignment: CDR1 SGHAT and CDR2 FQNNGV. The V and J ends lost 5 bases and 7 bases respectively, with 11 bases between them. The CDR3 region is CASSPPRGTQYF. CDR3 DNA: TGTGCCAGCAGCCCACCTCGAGGGACCCAGTACTTC.

In this sample, this clone turned up once. One end of the junction does not line up with germline, which may come from a read error. This chain links TRBV7-7 with TRBJ2-2, with 13 bases that match TRBD2. This CDR3 comprises 15 residues. Looked up from germline, CDR1 is SSHAT and CDR2 is FNYEAQ (reference sequence). The CDR3 here is CASRLAGGNTGELFF. The CDR3, as DNA: TGTGCTAGCAGACTAGCGGGGGGGAACACCGGGGAGCTGTTTTTT.

This chain connects TRBV5-4 to TRBJ2-3; TRBD2 matches 9 bases. Germline-derived CDR1 and CDR2 are SGHNT and YYREEE (reference sequence). The CDR3 contains 19 residues. With V trimmed by 3 bases and J by 3 bases, 17 bases remained unmatched. The CDR3 loop reads CASSSFLISGRRSTDTQYF. The CDR3 nucleotides are TGTGCCAGCAGCTCCTTCCTAATTAGCGGGAGACGGTCGACAGATACGCAGTATTTT.

Only a few counts were recorded for this clone. The J gene is TRBJ1-2, the V gene TRBV2, with D unresolved. CDR1 is SNHLY, CDR2 FYNNEI, per germline. The V gene lost 5 bases and the J gene lost 6 bases, with 10 bases spanning the gap. The CDR3 sequence is 12 residues long. The CDR3 sequence is CASSLRDNGYTF. CDR3 DNA: TGTGCCAGCAGTCTTAGGGATAATGGCTACACCTTC.